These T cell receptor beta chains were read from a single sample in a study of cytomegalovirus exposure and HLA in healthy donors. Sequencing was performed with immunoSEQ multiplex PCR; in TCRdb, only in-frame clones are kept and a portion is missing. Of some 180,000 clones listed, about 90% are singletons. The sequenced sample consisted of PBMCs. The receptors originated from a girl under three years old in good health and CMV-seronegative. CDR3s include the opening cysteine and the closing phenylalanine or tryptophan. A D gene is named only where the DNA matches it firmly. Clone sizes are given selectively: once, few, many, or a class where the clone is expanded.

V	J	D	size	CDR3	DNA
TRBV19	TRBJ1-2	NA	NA	CASKDSRGFGSFGYTF	TGTGCCAGTAAGGACAGTAGGGGATTTGGATCGTTTGGCTACACCTTC
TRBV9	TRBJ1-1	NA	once	CASSFMTGNTEAFF	TGTGCCAGCAGCTTCATGACAGGGAACACTGAAGCTTTCTTT
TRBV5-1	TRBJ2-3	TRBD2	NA	CASNQRGGGTDTQYF	TGCGCCAGCAACCAACGGGGGGGAGGAACAGATACGCAGTATTTT
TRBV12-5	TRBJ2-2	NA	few	CASGLVGLGMGSTGELFF	TGTGCTAGTGGTTTGGTCGGCCTCGGGATGGGGAGCACCGGGGAGCTGTTTTTT
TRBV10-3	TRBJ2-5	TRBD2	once	CAIGMREGLGETQYF	TGTGCCATCGGTATGCGGGAGGGCCTGGGGGAGACCCAGTACTTC
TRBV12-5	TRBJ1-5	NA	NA	CASGLVLGRGENQPQHF	TGTGCTAGTGGTTTGGTACTTGGGAGGGGCGAGAATCAGCCCCAGCATTTT
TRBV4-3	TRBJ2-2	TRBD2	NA	CASSQPSTPSGRGTGELFF	TGCGCCAGCAGCCAACCTTCGACCCCAAGCGGGAGGGGCACCGGGGAGCTGTTTTTT
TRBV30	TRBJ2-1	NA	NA	CAWSAQGGNEQFF	TGTGCCTGGAGTGCACAGGGCGGCAATGAGCAGTTCTTC
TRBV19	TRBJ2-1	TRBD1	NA	CARDRGPYNEQFF	TGTGCCCGCGACAGGGGGCCCTACAATGAGCAGTTCTTC
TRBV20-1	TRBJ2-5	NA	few	CSAVGGETQYF	TGCAGTGCAGTGGGAGGAGAGACCCAGTACTTC
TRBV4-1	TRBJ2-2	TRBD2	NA	CASSGGLANTGELFF	TGCGCCAGCAGTGGGGGACTAGCGAACACCGGGGAGCTGTTTTTT
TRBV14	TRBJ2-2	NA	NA	CASSQDWATGELFF	TGTGCCAGCAGCCAAGATTGGGCTACCGGGGAGCTGTTTTTT
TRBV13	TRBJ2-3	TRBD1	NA	CASSLRTGADTQYF	TGTGCCAGCAGCTTAAGGACAGGGGCAGATACGCAGTATTTT
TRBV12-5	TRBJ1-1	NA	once	CASGLVHSSDTEAFF	TGTGCTAGTGGTTTGGTACATTCATCCGACACTGAAGCTTTCTTT
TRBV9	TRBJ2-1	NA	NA	CASSVRGDNEQFF	TGTGCCAGCAGCGTCAGGGGCGACAATGAGCAGTTCTTC
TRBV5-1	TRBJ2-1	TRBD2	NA	CASGTSGGHNEQFF	TGCGCCAGCGGGACTAGCGGGGGACACAATGAGCAGTTCTTC
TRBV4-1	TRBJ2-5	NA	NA	CASSQLGLAEPKETQYF	TGCGCCAGCAGCCAACTCGGCCTTGCGGAACCCAAAGAGACCCAGTACTTC
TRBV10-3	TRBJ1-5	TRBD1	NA	CAIREGQGVDQPQHF	TGTGCCATCAGAGAGGGACAGGGTGTAGATCAGCCCCAGCATTTT
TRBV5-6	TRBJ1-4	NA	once	CASSRREGNEKLFF	TGTGCCAGCAGCCGCAGGGAGGGCAATGAAAAACTGTTTTTT
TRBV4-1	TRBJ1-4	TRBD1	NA	CASSPDRATNEKLFF	TGCGCCAGCAGTCCGGACAGGGCAACTAATGAAAAACTGTTTTTT
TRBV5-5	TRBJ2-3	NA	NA	CASSLTLTDTQYF	TGTGCCAGCAGCTTGACTTTGACAGATACGCAGTATTTT
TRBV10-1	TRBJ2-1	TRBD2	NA	CASSGGGPGNEQFF	TGCGCCAGCAGCGGCGGGGGGCCGGGGAATGAGCAGTTCTTC
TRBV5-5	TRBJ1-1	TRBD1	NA	CASRVTGEEGNTEAFF	TGTGCCAGCAGAGTGACAGGGGAAGAAGGGAACACTGAAGCTTTCTTT
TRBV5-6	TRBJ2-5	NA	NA	CASSSQETQYF	TGTGCCAGCAGCTCACAAGAGACCCAGTACTTC
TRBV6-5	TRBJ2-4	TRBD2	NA	CASSSLSGGGDIQYF	TGTGCCAGCAGTTCCCTTAGCGGGGGTGGGGACATTCAGTACTTC
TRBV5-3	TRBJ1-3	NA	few	CARSLNPLSSGNTIYF	TGTGCCAGAAGCTTGAATCCCCTGAGCTCTGGAAACACCATATATTTT
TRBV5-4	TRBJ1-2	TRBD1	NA	CASSLRLDRGQDGYTF	TGTGCCAGCAGCTTGAGGCTAGACAGGGGGCAAGATGGCTACACCTTC
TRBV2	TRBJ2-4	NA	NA	CASRLELGQYF	TGTGCCAGCAGACTAGAGTTGGGGCAGTACTTC
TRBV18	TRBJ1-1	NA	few	CASSPPVGGALNTEAFF	TGTGCCAGCTCACCACCGGTAGGGGGGGCCTTGAACACTGAAGCTTTCTTT
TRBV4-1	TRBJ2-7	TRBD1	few	CASSPGQGTYEQYF	TGCGCCAGCAGCCCGGGACAGGGGACCTACGAGCAGTACTTC
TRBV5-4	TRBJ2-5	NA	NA	CASSLGLGAEETQYF	TGTGCCAGCAGCTTGGGGCTTGGAGCGGAGGAGACCCAGTACTTC
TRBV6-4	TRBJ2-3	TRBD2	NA	CASSVAGEGTDTQYF	TGTGCCAGCAGCGTAGCGGGAGAAGGGACAGATACGCAGTATTTT
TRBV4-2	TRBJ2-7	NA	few	CASSQGPYEQYF	TGTGCCAGCAGCCAAGGGCCCTACGAGCAGTACTTC
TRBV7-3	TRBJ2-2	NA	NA	CASSLLGGTNTGELFF	TGTGCCAGCAGCTTGTTAGGCGGGACGAACACCGGGGAGCTGTTTTTT
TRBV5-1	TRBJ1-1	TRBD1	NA	CASSLGTGGYQGTEAFF	TGCGCCAGCAGCTTGGGGACAGGGGGCTACCAAGGGACTGAAGCTTTCTTT
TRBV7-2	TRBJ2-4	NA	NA	CASSSPRGDLGNIQYF	TGTGCCAGCAGCTCTCCTAGGGGTGACTTGGGAAACATTCAGTACTTC
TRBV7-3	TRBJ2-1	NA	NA	CASSQGAPHGEQFF	TGTGCCAGCAGCCAGGGCGCCCCACATGGTGAGCAGTTCTTC
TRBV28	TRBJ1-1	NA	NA	CASAFGFQENTEAFF	TGTGCCAGCGCTTTCGGGTTCCAAGAGAACACTGAAGCTTTCTTT
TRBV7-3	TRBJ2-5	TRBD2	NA	CASSLTGGGQETQYF	TGTGCCAGCAGCTTAACAGGCGGGGGGCAAGAGACCCAGTACTTC
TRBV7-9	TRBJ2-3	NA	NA	CASSSWGRGIFLTDTQYF	TGTGCCAGCAGCTCATGGGGTAGGGGGATCTTCCTCACAGATACGCAGTATTTT
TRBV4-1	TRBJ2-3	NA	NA	CASSQRLASTDTQYF	TGCGCCAGCAGCCAGCGGCTAGCCAGCACAGATACGCAGTATTTT
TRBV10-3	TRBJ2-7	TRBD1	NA	CAITSDRGHHEQYF	TGTGCCATCACCTCGGACAGGGGGCATCACGAGCAGTACTTC
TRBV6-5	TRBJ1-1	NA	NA	CASSYGWGGGNTEAFF	TGTGCCAGCAGTTACGGTTGGGGCGGTGGGAACACTGAAGCTTTCTTT
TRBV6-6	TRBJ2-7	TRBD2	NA	CASSYSGTSGRHEQYF	TGTGCCAGCAGTTACTCGGGGACTAGCGGGAGGCACGAGCAGTACTTC
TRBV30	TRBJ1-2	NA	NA	CAWSVRGIRGYTF	TGTGCCTGGAGTGTACGCGGCATACGCGGCTACACCTTC
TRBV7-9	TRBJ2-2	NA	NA	CASGAITGELFF	TGTGCCAGCGGGGCTATCACCGGGGAGCTGTTTTTT
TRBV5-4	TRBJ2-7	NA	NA	CASSSGIDYEQYF	TGTGCCAGCAGCTCGGGAATAGACTACGAGCAGTACTTC
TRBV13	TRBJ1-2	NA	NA	CASSLDAQIAYGYTF	TGTGCCAGCAGCTTAGACGCGCAAATAGCCTATGGCTACACCTTC
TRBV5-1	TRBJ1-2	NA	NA	CASSLDGGPELYGYTF	TGCGCCAGCAGCTTGGACGGTGGGCCCGAGCTCTATGGCTACACCTTC
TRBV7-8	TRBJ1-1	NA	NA	CASSLRLQGDTEAFF	TGTGCCAGCAGCTTAAGGCTCCAAGGGGACACTGAAGCTTTCTTT
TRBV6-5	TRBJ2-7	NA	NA	CASSQYPGHLYEQYF	TGTGCCAGCAGCCAATATCCGGGACACTTATACGAGCAGTACTTC
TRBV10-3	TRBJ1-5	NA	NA	CAISESARLFEPQHF	TGTGCCATCAGTGAGTCGGCCAGGTTATTTGAGCCCCAGCATTTT
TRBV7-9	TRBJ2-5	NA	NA	CASTSMGETQYF	TGTGCCAGCACTAGTATGGGAGAGACCCAGTACTTC
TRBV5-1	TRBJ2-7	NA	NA	CASSLEGYLAQQYF	TGCGCCAGCAGCTTGGAGGGCTACCTAGCCCAGCAGTACTTC
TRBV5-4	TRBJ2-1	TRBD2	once	CASSLGGLAGYNEQFF	TGTGCCAGCAGCTTAGGGGGACTAGCGGGGTACAATGAGCAGTTCTTC
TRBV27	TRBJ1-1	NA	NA	CASSFAGLGTEAFF	TGTGCCAGCAGTTTCGCAGGGTTGGGCACTGAAGCTTTCTTT
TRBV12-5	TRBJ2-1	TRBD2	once	CASGPWEIAGAPDEQFF	TGTGCTAGTGGTCCTTGGGAAATAGCGGGGGCGCCCGATGAGCAGTTCTTC
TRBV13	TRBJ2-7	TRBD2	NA	CASSPQGSGTSYEQYF	TGTGCCAGCAGCCCCCAGGGAAGCGGGACCTCCTACGAGCAGTACTTC
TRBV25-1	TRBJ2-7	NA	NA	CASSQGGVLQYF	TGTGCCAGCAGTCAAGGCGGGGTATTGCAGTACTTC